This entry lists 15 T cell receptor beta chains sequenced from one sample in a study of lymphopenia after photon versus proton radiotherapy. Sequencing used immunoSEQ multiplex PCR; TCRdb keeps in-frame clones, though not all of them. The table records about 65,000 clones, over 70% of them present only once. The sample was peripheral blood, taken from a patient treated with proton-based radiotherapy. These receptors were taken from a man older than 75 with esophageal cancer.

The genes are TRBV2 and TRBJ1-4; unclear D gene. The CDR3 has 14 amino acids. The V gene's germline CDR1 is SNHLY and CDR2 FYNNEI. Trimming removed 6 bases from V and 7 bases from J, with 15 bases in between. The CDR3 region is CASSLGSMGEKLFF. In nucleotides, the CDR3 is TGTGCCAGCAGCCTGGGGTCCATGGGTGAAAAACTGTTTTTT.

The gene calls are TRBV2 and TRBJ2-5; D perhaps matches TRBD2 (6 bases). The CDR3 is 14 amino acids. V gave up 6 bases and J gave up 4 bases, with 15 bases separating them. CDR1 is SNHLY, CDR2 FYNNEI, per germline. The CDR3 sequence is CASRGSLGGETQYF. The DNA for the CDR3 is TGTGCCAGCAGGGGGAGCTTGGGAGGAGAGACCCAGTACTTC.

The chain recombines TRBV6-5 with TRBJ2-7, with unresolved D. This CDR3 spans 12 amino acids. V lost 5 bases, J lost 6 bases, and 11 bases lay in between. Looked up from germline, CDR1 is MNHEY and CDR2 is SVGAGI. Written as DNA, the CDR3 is TGTGCCAGCAGTAGGACCGTCCTCGAGCAGTACTTC. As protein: CASSRTVLEQYF.

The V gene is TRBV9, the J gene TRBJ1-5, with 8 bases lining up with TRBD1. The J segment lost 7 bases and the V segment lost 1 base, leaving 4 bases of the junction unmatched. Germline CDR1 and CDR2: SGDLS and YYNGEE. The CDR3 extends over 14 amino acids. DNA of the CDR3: TGTGCCAGCAGCGTATTTTCAGGGGGCCAGCCCCAGCATTTT. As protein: CASSVFSGGQPQHF.

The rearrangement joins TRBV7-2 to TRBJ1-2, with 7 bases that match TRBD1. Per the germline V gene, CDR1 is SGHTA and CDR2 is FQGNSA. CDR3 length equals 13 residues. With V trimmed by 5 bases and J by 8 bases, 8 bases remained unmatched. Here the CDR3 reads CASSRTGLDGYTF. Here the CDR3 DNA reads TGTGCCAGCAGCAGGACAGGCCTTGACGGCTACACCTTC.

CDR3: CASSSIAWDIQYF. Here the CDR3 DNA reads TGTGCCAGCAGCTCTATAGCTTGGGACATTCAGTACTTC. The rearrangement links TRBV7-2 to TRBJ2-4; no definite D call. The germline V gene encodes CDR1 SGHTA and CDR2 FQGNSA. With 4 bases removed from V and 8 bases from J, the gap between germline ends came to 12 bases. The CDR3 sequence is 13 residues long.

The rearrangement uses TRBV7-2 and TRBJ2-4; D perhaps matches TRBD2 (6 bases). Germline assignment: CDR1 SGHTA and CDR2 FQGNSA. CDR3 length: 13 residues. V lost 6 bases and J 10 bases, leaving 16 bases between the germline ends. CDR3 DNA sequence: TGTGCCAGCAGTCCCACGGCCCGGGGGATTCAGTACTTC. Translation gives CASSPTARGIQYF.

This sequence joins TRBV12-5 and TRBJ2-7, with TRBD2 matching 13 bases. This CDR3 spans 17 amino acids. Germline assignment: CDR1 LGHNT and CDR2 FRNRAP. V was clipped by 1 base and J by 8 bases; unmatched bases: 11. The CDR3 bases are TGTGCTAGTGGTTTGGCCGACCCGGGACTAGCGGGATGGCAGCAGTACTTC. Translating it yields CASGLADPGLAGWQQYF.

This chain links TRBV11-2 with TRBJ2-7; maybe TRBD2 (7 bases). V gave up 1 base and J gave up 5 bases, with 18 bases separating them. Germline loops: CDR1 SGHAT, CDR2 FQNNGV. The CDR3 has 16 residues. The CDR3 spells CASSLAPGGGIHEQYF. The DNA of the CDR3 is TGTGCCAGCAGCTTAGCCCCGGGGGGCGGCATCCACGAGCAGTACTTC.

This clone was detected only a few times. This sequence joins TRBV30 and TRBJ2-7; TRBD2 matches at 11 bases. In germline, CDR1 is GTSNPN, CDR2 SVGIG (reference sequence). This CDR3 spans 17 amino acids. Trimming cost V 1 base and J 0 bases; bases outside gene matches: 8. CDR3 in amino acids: CAWSGGGTSGSSYEQYF. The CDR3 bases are TGTGCCTGGAGTGGAGGGGGCACTAGCGGGAGCTCCTACGAGCAGTACTTC.

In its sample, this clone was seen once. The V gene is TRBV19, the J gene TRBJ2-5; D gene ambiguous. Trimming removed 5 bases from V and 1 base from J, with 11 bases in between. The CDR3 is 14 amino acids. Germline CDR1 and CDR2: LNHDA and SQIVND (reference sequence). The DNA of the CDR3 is TGTGCCAGTAGTCTCCGAAGAACCCAAGAGACCCAGTACTTC. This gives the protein CASSLRRTQETQYF.

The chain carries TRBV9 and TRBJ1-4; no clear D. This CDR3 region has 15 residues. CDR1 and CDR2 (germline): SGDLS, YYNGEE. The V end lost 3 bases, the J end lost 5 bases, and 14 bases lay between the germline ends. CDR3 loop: CASSASPRPNEKLFF. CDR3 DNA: TGTGCCAGCAGCGCCTCCCCCCGTCCGAATGAAAAACTGTTTTTT. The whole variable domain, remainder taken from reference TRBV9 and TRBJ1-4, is DSGVTQTPKHLITATGQRVTLRCSPRSGDLSVYWYQQSLDQGLQFLIQYYNGEERAKGNILERFSAQQFPDLHSELNLSSLELGDSALYFCASSASPRPNEKLFFGSGTQLSVL.

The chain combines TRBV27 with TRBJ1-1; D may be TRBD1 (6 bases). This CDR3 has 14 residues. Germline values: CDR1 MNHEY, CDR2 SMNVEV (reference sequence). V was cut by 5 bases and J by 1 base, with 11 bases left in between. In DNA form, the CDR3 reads TGTGCCAGCAGTAGGGGGGGGCCGAACACTGAAGCTTTCTTT. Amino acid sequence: CASSRGGPNTEAFF.

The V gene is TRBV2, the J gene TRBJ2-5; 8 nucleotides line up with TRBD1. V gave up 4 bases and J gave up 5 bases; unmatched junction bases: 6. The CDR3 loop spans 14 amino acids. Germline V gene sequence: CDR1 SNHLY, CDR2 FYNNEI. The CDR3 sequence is CASSGGRGHETQYF. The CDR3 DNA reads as TGTGCCAGCAGTGGAGGCAGGGGGCACGAGACCCAGTACTTC.

As DNA, the CDR3 is TGTGCCAGTAGTATAAGGGACAGGGTTGGTGAGCAGTACTTC. It specifies CASSIRDRVGEQYF. V usage is TRBV19 and J usage is TRBJ2-7; 9 nucleotides agree with TRBD1. V shed 2 bases and J 7 bases; nucleotides not matched to a gene: 6. CDR3 length equals 14 residues. The germline CDR1 and CDR2 sequences are LNHDA and SQIVND (reference sequence). Full variable domain (remainder filled in from reference TRBV19 and TRBJ2-7): DGGITQSPKYLFRKEGQNVTLSCEQNLNHDAMYWYRQDPGQGLRLIYYSQIVNDFQKGDIAEGYSVSREKKESFPLTVTSAQKNPTAFYLCASSIRDRVGEQYFGPGTRLTVT.